This passage covers 15 T cell receptor beta chains from one sample sequenced in a study of glioma-infiltrating T cells. Amplification of TCR alpha and beta CDR3 regions from RNA used iRepertoire nested multiplex PCR. MiXCR, run by TCRdb on the multiplex PCR reads, gives a single entry per CDR3 protein. The sample shows 160,000 or so distinct CDR3 sequences, roughly 45% of them seen only once. The sample was glioma tissue, nonneoplastic brain tissue, or PBMCs (not recorded which). Every receptor here comes from a human donor with low-grade glioma or glioblastoma, undergoing nonglioma brain surgery, or in good health (not recorded which).

This chain uses TRBV5-1 with TRBJ1-1, with 9 bases identical to TRBD1. This CDR3 comprises 15 residues. With 0 bases clipped from V and 3 bases from J, the junction kept 3 bases outside the gene matches. Per the germline V gene, CDR1 is SGHRS and CDR2 is YFSETQ. The CDR3 reads CASSLVGTGYTEAFF. CDR3 in DNA: TGCGCCAGCAGCTTGGTCGGGACAGGGTACACTGAAGCTTTCTTT.

Concerning this clonotype itself: Likely a read error: the CDR3 ends without its conserved phenylalanine or tryptophan. This sequence joins TRBV4-2 and TRBJ1-3, with D unresolved. The CDR3 covers 16 residues. Per the germline V gene, CDR1 is LGHNA and CDR2 is YNFKEQ. V shed 0 bases and J shed 0 bases, with 9 bases lying between them. The CDR3 loop reads CASSQDLGSSGNTIYL. The CDR3 DNA sequence: TGTGCCAGCAGCCAAGATCTCGGCAGCTCTGGAAACACCATATATCTT.

This clonotype was counted once. A read error may account for a junction end that differs from germline. The rearrangement joins TRBV18 to TRBJ2-3, with a weak D call TRBD2 (7 bases). This CDR3 has 16 amino acids. Germline CDR1 and CDR2: KGHSH and LQKENI. The CDR3: CATSPGVSGSTDTQYF. CDR3 nucleotide sequence: TGTGCCACCTCACCAGGGGTTAGCGGGAGCACAGATACGCAGTATTTT. Together with reference TRBV18 and TRBJ2-3, the CDR3 gives the full variable domain: NAGVMQNPRHLVRRRGQEARLRCSPMKGHSHVYWYRQLPEEGLKFMVYLQKENIIDESGMPKERFSAEFPKEGPSILRIQQVVRGDSAAYFCATSPGVSGSTDTQYFGPGTRLTVL.

This clonotype appeared a single time. A much larger clonotype is one base distant, so this may be a read error. This sequence joins TRBV12-3 or TRBV12-4 and TRBJ1-2; perhaps TRBD1 as D (6 bases). V shed 6 bases and J shed 4 bases, with 12 bases lying between them. The CDR3 loop spans 13 amino acids. CDR3 DNA sequence: TGTGCCAGCAGCCAAACAGGGCTCTATGGCTACACCTTC. Residues: CASSQTGLYGYTF.

In nucleotides, the CDR3 is TGTGCCAGCTCAACCGGGACATCAAGTAATTCACCCCTCCACTTT. Translated, it gives CASSTGTSSNSPLHF. The rearrangement joins TRBV6-1 to TRBJ1-6, with D maybe TRBD1 (6 bases). In germline, CDR1 is MNHNS, CDR2 SASEGT. The CDR3 has 15 amino acids. V dropped 8 bases and J dropped 6 bases, with 17 bases sitting between them.

A few counts support this clonotype. V is TRBV7-9 and J is TRBJ2-7; D might be TRBD2 (7 bases). Per the germline V gene, CDR1 is SEHNR and CDR2 is FQNEAQ (reference sequence). The germline V and J ends were trimmed by 1 base and 3 bases, with 13 bases remaining between them. CDR3 length: 15 amino acids. CDR3 in amino acids: CASSLDAGAIYEQYF. Here the CDR3 DNA reads TGTGCCAGCAGCTTAGACGCGGGGGCTATCTACGAGCAGTACTTC.

The J gene is TRBJ2-5, the V gene TRBV27, with 7 bases aligning to TRBD2. CDR1 is MNHEY and CDR2 is SMNVEV in the germline V gene (reference sequence). Trimming removed 5 bases from V and 3 bases from J; junction bases left unmatched: 18. The CDR3 totals 18 residues. The DNA for the CDR3 is TGTGCCAGCAGTCCTAACCCCCTGCGGGAGAGGTCTAAAGAGACCCAGTACTTC. Translating it yields CASSPNPLRERSKETQYF.

Concerning this clonotype itself: A read error is possible here, since a much larger clone lies one base away. The J gene is TRBJ2-2, the V gene TRBV28; no reliable D call. The CDR3 sequence is 13 residues long. Germline-derived CDR1 and CDR2 are MDHEN and SYDVKM. The V and J ends lost 5 bases and 5 bases respectively, with 9 bases between them. The CDR3 protein is CASSRPQTGELFF. For the CDR3, the DNA is TGTGCCAGCAGTCGTCCCCAGACCGGGGAGCTGTTTTTT.

The CDR3 protein is CASSLVSGTGELFF. The CDR3 DNA follows: TGCGCCAGCAGCTTGGTTTCGGGAACCGGGGAGCTGTTTTTT. The V and J genes are TRBV5-1 and TRBJ2-2; possibly TRBD2 for D (5 bases). Germline-derived CDR1 and CDR2 are SGHRS and YFSETQ. This CDR3 comprises 14 residues. V was cut by 0 bases and J by 5 bases, with 8 bases left in between.

Comments on this clonotype: Sequence at one end of the junction differs from germline and may be a read error. The V call is TRBV28, the J call TRBJ2-7; D not resolved. The CDR3 is made up of 12 amino acids. Germline-derived CDR1 and CDR2 are MDHEN and SYDVKM. CDR3 residues: CASSLDSCEQYF. CDR3 in DNA: TGTGCCAGCAGTTTAGACTCCTGCGAGCAGTACTTC.

Concerning this clonotype itself: Since a much larger clone is just one base distant, this may be a read error. The chain employs TRBV20-1 and TRBJ2-1, with D perhaps TRBD1 or TRBD2 (5 bases each). Trimming took off 0 bases at V and 14 bases at J, with 17 bases between the two ends. Germline V CDR1 and CDR2: DFQATT, SNEGSKA (reference sequence). CDR3 length: 13 amino acids. The CDR3 here is CSARDLAIGEKFF. DNA for the CDR3: TGCAGTGCTAGAGATCTGGCAATAGGGGAGAAGTTCTTC.

This clonotype appeared many times. The J gene is TRBJ1-6, the V gene TRBV6-1, with D possibly being TRBD1 (6 bases). V dropped 8 bases and J dropped 6 bases, with 14 bases sitting between them. This CDR3 is 14 amino acids long. Germline lookup yields CDR1 MNHNS and CDR2 SASEGT. CDR3 protein: CASLLGRGNSPLHF. The CDR3 DNA sequence: TGTGCCAGCCTGCTGGGCAGGGGTAATTCACCCCTCCACTTT.

The chain recombines TRBV12-3 or TRBV12-4 with TRBJ2-1; 12 bases map to TRBD2. Trimming at V came to 5 bases and at J to 16 bases, leaving 12 bases not matched to a gene. The CDR3 consists of 14 residues. Written as DNA, the CDR3 is TGTGCCAGCAGTCGTATTCTAGCGGGAGGGGGTCGTTTCTTC. Its protein is CASSRILAGGGRFF.

In its sample, this clonotype was seen many times. This chain connects TRBV20-1 to TRBJ2-3; unclear D gene. CDR1 and CDR2 (germline): DFQATT, SNEGSKA (reference sequence). The CDR3 covers 16 residues. The V gene lost 0 bases and the J gene lost 5 bases, with 18 bases spanning the gap. Written as DNA, the CDR3 is TGCAGTGCTAGAGATAATAGACCGCCACCTTTAGATACGCAGTATTTT. Translated: CSARDNRPPPLDTQYF.

This clonotype was recorded at least ten times. The chain couples TRBV19 to TRBJ2-5, with TRBD1 matching over 7 bases. Trimming took 11 bases from V and 3 from J; bases not matched to a gene: 12. CDR3 length: 14 amino acids. The germline V gene encodes CDR1 LNHDA and CDR2 SQIVND (reference sequence). The CDR3 sequence is CASNRDSHEETQYF. DNA for the CDR3: TGTGCCTCAAACCGGGACAGCCATGAAGAGACCCAGTACTTC.